Only one count was recorded for the clone carrying this T cell receptor beta chain. This specimen belongs to a study of blood T cell repertoires in COVID-19. At the level of the study: The analysed material was cDNA or gDNA that came from T cells, B-cell-depleted T cells, or PBMCs.

In the authors' methods: From reference gene primer amplification, estimates of nucleated cell counts were derived. Profiling relied on immunoSEQ multiplex PCR, and the TCRdb table lists in-frame clones only, not all of them. The DNA was the basis for D and trimming; V, J and clone size are from that table. The sample consists of some 460,000 clones, 70% to 90% of them appearing once. The V and J ends lost 0 bases and 3 bases respectively, with 11 bases between them. This CDR3 has 15 amino acids. CDR1 and CDR2 (germline): WNHNN, SYGVQD (reference sequence). The sequence was obtained from a woman younger than 30 with acute COVID-19. The chain uses TRBV10-1 and TRBJ1-2, with a tentative D call TRBD1 (6 bases). Specimen: PBMCs or T cells enriched from blood (not recorded which). In DNA, the CDR3 is TGCGCCAGCAGTGAGTCCAGGGGCAATTACTATGGCTACACCTTC. Amino acids: CASSESRGNYYGYTF.